This entry lists 29 T cell receptor beta chains sequenced from one sample in a study of identical twins. Each CDR3 protein gets one entry after TCRdb re-called the 5' RACE reads with MiXCR. In the table there are approximately 500,000 distinct CDR3 sequences, about 15% of which are singletons. The same sample was also used in a study of yellow fever vaccine responses in identical twins.

The material sequenced was CD4+ T cells sorted from blood. The source is a young woman in good health.

The chain couples TRBV12-3 or TRBV12-4 to TRBJ2-3; 7 nucleotides line up with TRBD2. Trimming cost V 2 bases and J 5 bases; bases outside gene matches: 4. This CDR3 contains 14 residues. This chain's CDR3 is CASSLWTSRDTQYF. For the CDR3, the DNA is TGTGCCAGCAGTTTATGGACTAGTAGAGATACGCAGTATTTT.

This clonotype was counted ten times or more. This sequence joins TRBV5-6 and TRBJ2-1; D remains ambiguous. The CDR3 is 15 amino acids. Trimming pared 2 bases from V and 5 bases from J, leaving 14 bases between. Per germline, CDR1 SGHDT and CDR2 YYEEEE. CDR3 loop: CASSFLDKLNNEQFF. In DNA form, the CDR3 reads TGTGCCAGCAGCTTCCTCGACAAACTAAACAATGAGCAGTTCTTC.

The chain employs TRBV29-1 and TRBJ2-2; a weak D match, TRBD2 (6 bases). Trimming took 7 bases from V and 7 from J, leaving 19 bases between them. The CDR3 has 14 amino acids. In germline, CDR1 is SQVTM, CDR2 ANQGSEA. The CDR3 spells CSGQRSHGSGELFF. The CDR3 DNA reads TGCAGCGGCCAGCGGAGTCACGGGAGCGGGGAGCTGTTTTTT.

V and J are TRBV29-1 and TRBJ1-1; D is ambiguous. CDR3 size: 14 residues. Per the germline V gene, CDR1 is SQVTM and CDR2 is ANQGSEA. The germline V and J ends were trimmed by 7 bases and 4 bases, with 19 bases remaining between them. In DNA, the CDR3 is TGCAGCGGAGGATTCACGGCCCCCGGCACTGAAGCTTTCTTT. This sequence encodes CSGGFTAPGTEAFF.

This clonotype was counted only a few times. The CDR3 bases are TGTGCCATCAAACCGCGGACCAACCTCGGGGATGAGCAGTTCTTC. Its translation: CAIKPRTNLGDEQFF. This chain joins TRBV10-3 and TRBJ2-1; TRBD2 might be the D (5 bases). V was pared by 7 bases and J by 8 bases, with 21 bases between. Germline V gene lookup returns CDR1 ENHRY and CDR2 SYGVKD. This CDR3 contains 15 residues.

This chain connects TRBV6-5 to TRBJ2-7; TRBD1 is a possible D gene (6 bases). Trimming cost V 6 bases and J 6 bases, with 9 bases left between them. Germline V gene data show CDR1 as MNHEY and CDR2 as SVGAGI. This CDR3 region has 11 residues. The CDR3 reads CASSGRGEQYF. CDR3 DNA: TGTGCCAGCAGCGGCAGGGGCGAGCAGTACTTC.

The genes are TRBV5-1 and TRBJ2-1; 12 nucleotides line up with TRBD2. Germline V gene sequence: CDR1 SGHRS, CDR2 YFSETQ. The CDR3 spans 15 residues. After removal of 2 bases from V and 12 bases from J, the junction contained 9 bases not matched to a gene. As DNA, the CDR3 is TGCGCCAGCAGCTTCCAACCGACTAGCGGGAGCGTGCAGTTCTTC. Translation: CASSFQPTSGSVQFF.

The genes are TRBV5-1 and TRBJ2-1, with 8 bases aligning to TRBD1. V was clipped by 4 bases and J by 0 bases; unmatched bases: 6. Germline values: CDR1 SGHRS, CDR2 YFSETQ. This CDR3 region has 16 residues. The CDR3 protein is CASSPPTGGSYNEQFF. CDR3 DNA sequence: TGCGCCAGCAGCCCCCCAACAGGGGGCTCCTACAATGAGCAGTTCTTC.

V usage is TRBV7-2 and J usage is TRBJ2-7; TRBD2 matches at 11 bases. This CDR3 comprises 15 residues. Germline values: CDR1 SGHTA, CDR2 FQGNSA. With V trimmed by 6 bases and J by 0 bases, 4 bases remained unmatched. The CDR3, as DNA: TGTGCCAGCAGAGCCACTAGCGGGGGCTCCTACGAGCAGTACTTC. It is translated as CASRATSGGSYEQYF.

This clonotype was counted at least ten times. The chain is built from TRBV7-8 and TRBJ2-5; 7 nucleotides agree with TRBD2. Germline CDR1 SGHVS, CDR2 FQNEAQ. This CDR3 is 14 amino acids long. Trimming cost V 1 base and J 7 bases; bases outside gene matches: 6. The CDR3 DNA reads TGTGCCAGCAGCTTAGTTGGACTAGATGGGACCCAGTACTTC. It specifies CASSLVGLDGTQYF.

This clonotype appeared a few times. The chain links TRBV12-3 or TRBV12-4 to TRBJ1-2; D may be TRBD1 (5 bases). Trimming removed 5 bases at V and 7 bases at J, with 17 bases between. The CDR3 is 14 residues long. The CDR3 nucleotides read TGTGCCAGCAGTCCCGCCGTAGACAGCTCTGGCTACACCTTC. Protein: CASSPAVDSSGYTF.

This clonotype has a handful of counts. The chain joins TRBV4-1 to TRBJ2-1; perhaps TRBD2 as D (5 bases). The germline V gene encodes CDR1 MGHRA and CDR2 YSYEKL. The V end was cut by 1 base, the J end by 3 bases, with 7 bases between. This CDR3 contains 14 residues. CDR3 residues: CASSQALDYNEQFF. The CDR3 bases are TGCGCCAGCAGCCAAGCACTAGACTACAATGAGCAGTTCTTC.

This sequence joins TRBV27 and TRBJ1-1, with TRBD1 as a possible D gene (6 bases). Germline assignment: CDR1 MNHEY and CDR2 SMNVEV (reference sequence). Trimming stripped 8 bases from V and 5 bases from J, with 21 bases between. CDR3 length: 15 amino acids. CDR3 DNA: TGTGCCAGCGGCTCTCAGGGGACGGGTAGGACTGAAGCTTTCTTT. Translated: CASGSQGTGRTEAFF.

This clonotype appeared many times. The chain joins TRBV24-1 to TRBJ2-3; maybe TRBD1 (5 bases). The CDR3 runs to 16 residues. Germline CDR1 is KGHDR and CDR2 is SFDVKD. With 4 bases removed from V and 5 bases from J, the gap between germline ends came to 18 bases. In nucleotides, the CDR3 is TGTGCCACCAGTGACAGGGTTCCCAATCTGGGAGATACGCAGTATTTT. It specifies CATSDRVPNLGDTQYF.

This sequence joins TRBV3-1 and TRBJ2-3; D gene ambiguous. V was shortened by 4 bases and J by 2 bases, with 19 bases between the two germline ends. Germline V gene data show CDR1 as LGHDT and CDR2 as YNNKEL (reference sequence). CDR3 length: 17 amino acids. The CDR3 sequence: CASSPRGRDLVTDTQYF. The DNA of the CDR3 is TGTGCCAGCAGCCCCCGCGGAAGGGATCTTGTCACAGATACGCAGTATTTT.

The chain is built from TRBV5-1 and TRBJ2-5; the D gene is possibly TRBD2 (5 bases). Germline CDR1 is SGHRS and CDR2 is YFSETQ. Trimming removed 5 bases at V and 5 bases at J, with 13 bases between. This CDR3 comprises 13 residues. This CDR3 reads CASREGSLETQYF. In DNA form, the CDR3 reads TGCGCCAGCAGAGAGGGTAGCCTGGAGACCCAGTACTTC. The full variable domain, completed using reference TRBV5-1 and TRBJ2-5, is KAGVTQTPRYLIKTRGQQVTLSCSPISGHRSVSWYQQTPGQGLQFLFEYFSETQRNKGNFPGRFSGRQFSNSRSEMNVSTLELGDSALYLCASREGSLETQYFGPGTRLLVL.

Only a few counts were recorded for this clonotype. The J gene is TRBJ1-5, the V gene TRBV7-9; 8 bases are a match to TRBD1. This CDR3 is 13 amino acids long. The germline V gene encodes CDR1 SEHNR and CDR2 FQNEAQ (reference sequence). V shed 6 bases and J 5 bases; nucleotides not matched to a gene: 3. Here the CDR3 reads CASSAQGDQPQHF. For the CDR3, the DNA is TGTGCCAGCAGTGCACAGGGGGATCAGCCCCAGCATTTT.

Notes on this clonotype: One end of the junction varies from germline; a read error may be responsible. This chain connects TRBV6-1 to TRBJ1-1, with 11 bases identical to TRBD1. Germline CDR1 MNHNS, CDR2 SASEGT. The CDR3 has 14 residues. As DNA, the CDR3 is TGTGCCAGCAGTCCGAGGACAGGGGGCGCTGAGGCTTTCTTT. Protein product: CASSPRTGGAEAFF.

The chain uses TRBV5-1 and TRBJ1-5; 7 bases match TRBD1. In germline, CDR1 is SGHRS, CDR2 YFSETQ. This CDR3 region has 17 residues. The V and J ends lost 1 base and 0 bases, in that order; junction bases with no gene match: 7. The CDR3 protein is CASSLRDRRHSNQPQHF. Here the CDR3 DNA reads TGCGCCAGCAGCTTGAGGGACAGACGACATAGCAATCAGCCCCAGCATTTT.

This clonotype was counted at least ten times. The gene calls are TRBV11-2 and TRBJ2-5, with no clear D. The CDR3 loop spans 14 amino acids. V lost 3 bases and J 4 bases, leaving 12 bases between the germline ends. The germline V gene has CDR1 SGHAT and CDR2 FQNNGV. The CDR3 loop is CASSFAQLRETQYF. Written as DNA, the CDR3 is TGTGCCAGCAGCTTTGCACAACTCAGAGAGACCCAGTACTTC.

A few counts support this clonotype. The gene calls are TRBV6-5 and TRBJ2-1; D ambiguous. CDR1 and CDR2 from the germline V gene are MNHEY and SVGAGI. This CDR3 comprises 11 residues. Trimming left V 4 bases short and J 9 bases short, with 7 bases between. The CDR3 nucleotides read TGTGCCAGCAGTTCTCCTGTTGAGCAGTTCTTC. It specifies CASSSPVEQFF.

This chain joins TRBV28 and TRBJ2-7, with 9 bases aligning to TRBD1. Trimming cost V 8 bases and J 2 bases; bases outside gene matches: 10. CDR1 is MDHEN, CDR2 SYDVKM, per germline. This CDR3 spans 15 amino acids. CDR3 sequence (DNA): TGTGCCAGCGGCCCCCGGGACAGGGTCACCTACGAGCAGTACTTC. This sequence encodes CASGPRDRVTYEQYF.

The genes are TRBV6-5 and TRBJ2-1; D might be TRBD1 (8 bases). V lost 1 base and J lost 7, with 23 bases in between. The CDR3 is 18 residues long. Germline V CDR1 and CDR2: MNHEY, SVGAGI. The CDR3 protein is CASSYFTGGVSVRNEQFF. CDR3 coding DNA: TGTGCCAGCAGTTACTTTACAGGGGGGGTTTCTGTCAGAAATGAGCAGTTCTTC.

The sample holds a few counts of this clonotype. The chain joins TRBV6-2 or TRBV6-3 to TRBJ2-2, with D perhaps TRBD2 (5 bases). Germline-derived CDR1 and CDR2 are MNHEY and SVGEGT. The V end lost 8 bases, the J end lost 1 base, and 11 bases lay between the germline ends. There are 14 residues in the CDR3. This CDR3 is CASRKDLNTGELFF. CDR3 coding DNA: TGTGCCAGCCGGAAGGACTTGAACACCGGGGAGCTGTTTTTT.

V gene TRBV29-1 combines with J gene TRBJ2-1, with no clear D. Trimming pared 5 bases from V and 2 bases from J, leaving 13 bases between. This CDR3 contains 14 residues. Germline CDR1 and CDR2: SQVTM and ANQGSEA. CDR3 residues: CSVLLSLTYNEQFF. For the CDR3, the DNA is TGCAGCGTTCTTCTCAGTCTAACCTACAATGAGCAGTTCTTC.

This clonotype was counted only a few times. This rearrangement joins TRBV3-1 to TRBJ2-3; 11 bases are a match to TRBD2. Per the germline V gene, CDR1 is LGHDT and CDR2 is YNNKEL (reference sequence). Unmatched junction bases numbered 4, after V lost 3 bases and J lost 2 bases. The CDR3 is 16 amino acids. For the CDR3, the DNA is TGTGCCAGCAGCCATTGGACTAGCGGGTACACAGATACGCAGTATTTT. It codes for CASSHWTSGYTDTQYF.

The V and J genes are TRBV29-1 and TRBJ2-1; D gene unclear. Per germline, CDR1 SQVTM and CDR2 ANQGSEA. The CDR3 is 14 amino acids. Trimming took off 7 bases at V and 1 base at J, with 14 bases between the two ends. The CDR3, as DNA: TGCAGCGCTGTTGAAATAGGTTCCTACAATGAGCAGTTCTTC. Translated: CSAVEIGSYNEQFF.

The CDR3 loop is CASSYSLAVTGELFF. CDR3 sequence (DNA): TGTGCCAGCAGTTACTCTTTAGCGGTCACCGGGGAGCTGTTTTTT. The rearrangement uses TRBV6-5 and TRBJ2-2; possible D gene TRBD2, 6 bases. The CDR3 loop spans 15 amino acids. CDR1 and CDR2 (germline): MNHEY, SVGAGI. V lost 0 bases and J 4 bases, leaving 9 bases between the germline ends.

The chain carries TRBV7-2 and TRBJ2-6; TRBD1 is a possible D gene (6 bases). Trimming stripped 5 bases from V and 0 bases from J, with 11 bases between. The germline V gene has CDR1 SGHTA and CDR2 FQGNSA. CDR3 length: 16 residues. The CDR3 DNA reads TGTGCCAGCAGCCCTAACAGGGCCTCTGGGGCCAACGTCCTGACTTTC. Protein: CASSPNRASGANVLTF.